Included here is one T cell receptor (beta chain) sequence, with context. The antigen is unknown. This sample was included in a study of shared clonotypes between healthy human individuals. Study summary: Those who served as donors were a couple of women and three men between the ages of 18 and 49. Study-level points and caveats: Clonotypes shared by all four donors outscored non-shared clonotypes in generation probability. A handful of donors shared about 4.8% of their naive CD4 clonotypes.

The assay was immunoSEQ multiplex PCR, and TCRdb's table has in-frame clones only and misses some. The sample includes about 1.4 million clones, 96% seen only once; the top ten take approximately 1%. The CDR3 is 14 amino acids. In germline, CDR1 is SGHTA, CDR2 FQGNSA. The trim removed 9 bases at V and 4 bases at J, leaving 8 bases unmatched. Splitting the CD4+ cells yielded a CD45RA+ naive subset and a CD45RA-negative memory subset. V is TRBV7-2 and J is TRBJ2-2; 7 bases align to TRBD2. The TCR originated in a man aged 25-45 years in good health. The sequenced sample consisted of naive CD4+ T cells sorted from blood. Documented subset: CD45RA+ positively selected. CDR3 DNA: TGTGCCAGTTTCCGGGAGGTATCCACCGGGGAGCTGTTTTTT. This translates into CASFREVSTGELFF.